This TCR beta chain was found in a study of blood T cell repertoires in COVID-19. Study background: Samples taken during acute and convalescent COVID-19 were collected in the United States, Italy and Spain.

In the source study's methods: Researchers report that nucleated cell counts were estimated from reference gene primer amplification. The method was immunoSEQ multiplex PCR; TCRdb's version includes in-frame clones alone and lacks a portion of them. Clonal size and the V and J genes are those of that table, whereas D and trimming came from the DNA. The sample comprises around 140,000 clones, roughly 82% of which are singletons, and roughly 10% rests with the top ten. This clonotype originated in a man in his 60s with active or convalescent COVID-19. The source material was peripheral blood.

CDR3 nucleotides: TGTGCCAGTAGTATAGGGAGAAATGAAAAACTGTTTTTT. Translation: CASSIGRNEKLFF. The J gene is TRBJ1-4, the V gene TRBV19; D gene ambiguous. The CDR3 contains 13 residues. V was cut by 1 base and J by 5 bases, with 5 bases left in between. The germline CDR1 and CDR2 sequences are LNHDA and SQIVND (reference sequence).